One sample yielded the 18 T cell receptor beta chains listed below, sequenced in a study of T-cell reconstitution after alpha-beta-depleted transplantation in children. Unique molecular identifiers were built into the TCRbeta library. TCRdb re-derived calls from the PCR reads in MiXCR, one entry per CDR3 protein. This table holds around 700,000 distinct CDR3 sequences, around 13% found once. This sample comprised PBMCs, obtained before TCRalphabeta/CD19-depleted stem cell transplant. The receptors were gathered from a girl aged 2-10 years with congenital amegakaryocytic thrombocytopenia, due to receive a stem cell transplant.

This clonotype has a count of ten or more. This chain uses TRBV7-2 with TRBJ2-1; D call uncertain. The CDR3 runs to 17 residues. V lost 1 base, J lost 0 bases, and 13 bases lay in between. In germline, CDR1 is SGHTA, CDR2 FQGNSA. The CDR3 DNA follows: TGTGCCAGCAGCTTAGAGCATGTAGGTGGCTCCTACAATGAGCAGTTCTTC. Its protein product is CASSLEHVGGSYNEQFF.

This clonotype has a count of ten or more. The chain employs TRBV20-1 and TRBJ1-1; a possible D gene is TRBD1 (6 bases). This CDR3 comprises 11 residues. Germline CDR1 reads DFQATT; CDR2 reads SNEGSKA (reference sequence). The CDR3 coding sequence is TGCAGGACGGTTAGGGGGACTGAAGCTTTCTTT. Its translation is CRTVRGTEAFF.

This clonotype was observed many times. The chain combines TRBV6-1 with TRBJ1-1, with TRBD1 matching over 9 bases. The CDR3 has 14 residues. With V trimmed by 6 bases and J by 4 bases, 6 bases remained unmatched. CDR1 is MNHNS and CDR2 is SASEGT in the germline V gene. This CDR3 reads CASRDRGFGTEAFF. The CDR3 coding sequence is TGTGCCAGCAGAGACAGGGGGTTCGGCACTGAAGCTTTCTTT.

This clonotype was picked up many times. The V call is TRBV24-1, the J call TRBJ2-1; 9 nucleotides align to TRBD2. The CDR3 consists of 18 residues. Germline loops: CDR1 KGHDR, CDR2 SFDVKD. V shed 2 bases, J shed 7 bases, and the junction held 14 bases outside the gene matches. The CDR3 region is CATSDSTPLREGLNEQFF. The CDR3 bases are TGTGCCACCAGTGATTCCACCCCTTTGCGGGAGGGCCTTAATGAGCAGTTCTTC.

V usage is TRBV7-3 and J usage is TRBJ1-1; 7 bases fit TRBD1. The V gene's germline CDR1 is SGHTA and CDR2 FQGTGA. This CDR3 has 16 residues. V lost 2 bases and J lost 4; bases outside the gene matches: 10. CDR3 residues: CASSLSPRDSGTEAFF. The CDR3 nucleotides read TGTGCCAGCAGCTTATCCCCCCGGGACAGCGGCACTGAAGCTTTCTTT.

This clonotype was observed a few times. The rearrangement links TRBV15 to TRBJ1-3; D is possibly TRBD1 (6 bases). Looked up from germline, CDR1 is LNHNV and CDR2 is YYDKDF (reference sequence). CDR3 length: 17 amino acids. Trimming shortened V by 0 bases and J by 2 bases, and 14 bases separated the two germline ends. The CDR3 reads CATSREGTGSPGNTIYF. The CDR3 DNA reads TGTGCCACCAGCAGAGAAGGTACAGGGTCTCCTGGAAACACCATATATTTT.

The genes are TRBV5-1 and TRBJ1-1; no definite D call. The CDR3 has 16 residues. V was trimmed by 4 bases and J by 0 bases, leaving 16 bases between them. Per the germline V gene, CDR1 is SGHRS and CDR2 is YFSETQ. For the CDR3, the DNA is TGCGCCAGCAGCCAACCTGCCCGGAGGATGAACACTGAAGCTTTCTTT. Amino acids: CASSQPARRMNTEAFF.

This clonotype was detected only a few times. This chain links TRBV5-1 with TRBJ2-7, with D possibly called TRBD1 or TRBD2 (6 bases each). V lost 4 bases and J lost 0, with 17 bases in between. This CDR3 has 16 amino acids. Germline V gene data show CDR1 as SGHRS and CDR2 as YFSETQ. CDR3 amino acids: CASSGGGGGGSYEQYF. The CDR3 DNA reads as TGCGCCAGCAGCGGCGGAGGAGGGGGAGGCTCCTACGAGCAGTACTTC.

This clonotype was seen more than once but under ten times. The chain couples TRBV20-1 to TRBJ2-5; 9 nucleotides line up with TRBD2. This CDR3 is 12 amino acids long. The germline V gene encodes CDR1 DFQATT and CDR2 SNEGSKA (reference sequence). J gave up 5 bases and V 7 bases, and 5 bases lay outside the gene matches. The CDR3 is CSGRLADETQYF. CDR3 nucleotides: TGCAGTGGGAGACTAGCGGATGAGACCCAGTACTTC.

The chain carries TRBV2 and TRBJ2-5; unclear D gene. V was shortened by 4 bases and J by 7 bases, with 10 bases between the two germline ends. This CDR3 comprises 12 residues. From germline, CDR1 is SNHLY and CDR2 FYNNEI. CDR3 bases: TGTGCCAGCAGTGGCGCTGAAGGGACCCAGTACTTC. This encodes CASSGAEGTQYF.

As for this clonotype: A much larger clonotype is one base distant, so this may be a read error. The chain employs TRBV10-3 and TRBJ1-5; TRBD1 might be the D (6 bases). The CDR3 totals 12 residues. Germline V gene lookup returns CDR1 ENHRY and CDR2 SYGVKD. Trimming took off 6 bases at V and 5 bases at J, with 8 bases between the two ends. The CDR3 reads CAISPGDQPQHF. The DNA of the CDR3 is TGTGCCATCAGCCCAGGGGATCAGCCCCAGCATTTT.

This clonotype was observed at least ten times. This rearrangement joins TRBV27 to TRBJ1-1; D is uncertain. The CDR3 sequence is 14 residues long. Germline V gives CDR1 MNHEY, CDR2 SMNVEV (reference sequence). Trimming pared 3 bases from V and 8 bases from J, leaving 16 bases between. The CDR3: CASSFSASTIEAFF. In DNA form, the CDR3 reads TGTGCCAGCAGTTTTTCCGCTAGTACTATCGAAGCTTTCTTT.

The J gene is TRBJ2-3, the V gene TRBV20-1; a weak D match, TRBD2 (5 bases). The CDR3 has 15 residues. V lost 4 bases to trimming and J lost 10 bases, with 24 bases between them. The germline V gene encodes CDR1 DFQATT and CDR2 SNEGSKA (reference sequence). The CDR3 DNA reads as TGCAGTGCTACCCATTTGCGATCCAGCGGCCCCTCGCAGTATTTT. The encoded protein is CSATHLRSSGPSQYF.

Worth noting for this clonotype: A read error may account for a junction end that differs from germline. V usage is TRBV5-1 and J usage is TRBJ2-4, with D perhaps matching TRBD1 or TRBD2 (5 bases each). Germline loops: CDR1 SGHRS, CDR2 YFSETQ. This CDR3 is built from 18 residues. CDR3 in amino acids: CASSLGGDQPRSKNIHYF. The CDR3 coding sequence is TGCGCCAGCAGCTTGGGAGGGGACCAACCCCGTTCCAAAAACATTCATTACTTC.

The sample holds many counts of this clonotype. The chain employs TRBV24-1 and TRBJ2-7; D ambiguous. Germline V gene lookup returns CDR1 KGHDR and CDR2 SFDVKD. Trimming stripped 1 base from V and 6 bases from J, with 12 bases between. CDR3 size: 14 residues. In nucleotides, the CDR3 is TGTGCCACCAGTGATTTAACAGATCCTTCCGAGCAGTACTTC. This encodes CATSDLTDPSEQYF.

Regarding this clonotype: A much larger clone is a single base away; this may be a read error. The rearrangement uses TRBV6-1 and TRBJ1-1; D unclear. CDR1 and CDR2 (germline): MNHNS, SASEGT. The CDR3 is made up of 13 amino acids. The CDR3 DNA follows: TGTGTCAGCAGTGAGGTGGGCGGCACTGAAGCTTTCTTT. Its protein is CVSSEVGGTEAFF.

A few counts support this clonotype. The chain uses TRBV27 and TRBJ2-5; no firm D call. Per the germline V gene, CDR1 is MNHEY and CDR2 is SMNVEV (reference sequence). V lost 6 bases, J lost 7 bases, and 15 bases lay in between. This CDR3 spans 13 amino acids. The CDR3 bases are TGTGCCAGCAGCTCACTCCCCGTCGGGACCCAGTACTTC. Its protein product is CASSSLPVGTQYF.

This chain uses TRBV5-1 with TRBJ2-1; no firm D call. The V gene's germline CDR1 is SGHRS and CDR2 YFSETQ. V was pared by 7 bases and J by 5 bases, with 16 bases between. The length of the CDR3 is 14 residues. Written as DNA, the CDR3 is TGCGCCAGCCGGATGGCCGGCGGAAACAATGAGCAGTTCTTC. This encodes CASRMAGGNNEQFF.